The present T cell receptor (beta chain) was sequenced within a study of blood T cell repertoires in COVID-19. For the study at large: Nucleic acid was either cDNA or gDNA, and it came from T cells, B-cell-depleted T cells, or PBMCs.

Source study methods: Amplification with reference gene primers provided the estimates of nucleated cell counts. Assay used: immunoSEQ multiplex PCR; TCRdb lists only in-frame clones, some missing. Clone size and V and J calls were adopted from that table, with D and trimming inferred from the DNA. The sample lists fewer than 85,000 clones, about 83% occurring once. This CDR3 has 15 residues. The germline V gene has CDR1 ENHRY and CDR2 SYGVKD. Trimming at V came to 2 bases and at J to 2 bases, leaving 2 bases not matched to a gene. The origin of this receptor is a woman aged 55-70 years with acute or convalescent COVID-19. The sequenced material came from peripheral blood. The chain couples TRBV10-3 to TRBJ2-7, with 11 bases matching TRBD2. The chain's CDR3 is CAISEGTSGAYEQYF. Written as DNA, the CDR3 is TGTGCCATCAGTGAGGGGACTAGCGGTGCCTACGAGCAGTACTTC.